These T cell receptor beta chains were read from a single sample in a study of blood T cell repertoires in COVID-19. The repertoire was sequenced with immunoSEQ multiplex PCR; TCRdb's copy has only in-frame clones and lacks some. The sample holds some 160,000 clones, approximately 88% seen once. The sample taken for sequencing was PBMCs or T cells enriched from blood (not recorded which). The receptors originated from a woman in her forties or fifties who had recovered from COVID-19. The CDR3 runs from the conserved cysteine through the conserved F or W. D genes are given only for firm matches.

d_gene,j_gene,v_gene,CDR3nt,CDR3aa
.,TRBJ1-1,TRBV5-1,TGCGCCAGCAGTTCGACTTCGGGCGAGGGTACTCTCGCTTTCTTT,CASSSTSGEGTLAFF
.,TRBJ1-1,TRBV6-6,TGTGCCAGCAATCGCTGGGCAGATGAAGCTTTCTTT,CASNRWADEAFF
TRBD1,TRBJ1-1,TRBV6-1,TGTGCCAGCAGTCTCGGACAGGGGGAAGCTTTCTTT,CASSLGQGEAFF
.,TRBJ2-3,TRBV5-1,TGCGCCAGCAGCTCGAGCGGGCGGGGAAGTAACTTT,CASSSSGRGSNF
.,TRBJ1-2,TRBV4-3,TGCGCCAGCAGCCTTGAGGACAGCGGCTATGGCTACACCTTC,CASSLEDSGYGYTF
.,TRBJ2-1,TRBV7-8,TGTGCCAGCAGCTTAGCCAGGAAGAGCTCCTACAATGAGCAGTTCTTC,CASSLARKSSYNEQFF
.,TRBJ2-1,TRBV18,TGTGCCAGCTCACCTAGCGGTAACAATGAGCAGTTCTTC,CASSPSGNNEQFF
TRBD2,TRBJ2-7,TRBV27,TGTGCCAGCAGTCCAAATCTAGCGGGGGGGTACGAGCAGTACTTC,CASSPNLAGGYEQYF
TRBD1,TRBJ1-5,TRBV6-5,TGTGCCAGCAGTTACTCGAGCCAGGGGGGTCAGCCCCAGCATTTT,CASSYSSQGGQPQHF
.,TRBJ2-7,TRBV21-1,TGTGCCAGCAGCAAATTAGCGTTCTCCTACGAGCAGTACTTC,CASSKLAFSYEQYF
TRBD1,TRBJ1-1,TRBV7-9,TGTGCCAGCAGCTCGGGTTCCGGGACAGGGTCTTATAACACTGAAGCTTTCTTT,CASSSGSGTGSYNTEAFF
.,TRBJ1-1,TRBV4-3,TGCGCCAGCAGCCAAGCCAGTATCATGAACACTGAAGCTTTCTTT,CASSQASIMNTEAFF
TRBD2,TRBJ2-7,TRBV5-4,TGTGCCAGCAGCCCGGGACTAGCGGGGGGGCGTCCCTCCTACGAGCAGTACTTC,CASSPGLAGGRPSYEQYF
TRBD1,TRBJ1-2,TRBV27,TGTGCCAGCAGTTACCTACGGACAGGGCACCATGGTGACTATGGCTACACCTTC,CASSYLRTGHHGDYGYTF
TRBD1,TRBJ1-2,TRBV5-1,TGCGCCAGCAGCTTGGAGTCAGGGGGCCTCGGCTACACCTTC,CASSLESGGLGYTF
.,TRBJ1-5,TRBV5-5,TGTGCCAGCAGCCCGACAGGATCGGGGTTCAATCAGCCCCAGCATTTT,CASSPTGSGFNQPQHF
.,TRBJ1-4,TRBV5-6,TGTGCCAGCAGCTTTCCACAGGGTAATGAAAAACTGTTTTTT,CASSFPQGNEKLFF
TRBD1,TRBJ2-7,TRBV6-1,TGTGCCAGCAGCAGTGACAGGGGGCGCCGGGAGCAGTACTTC,CASSSDRGRREQYF
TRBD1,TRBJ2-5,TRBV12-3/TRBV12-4,TGTGCCAGCAGTCGGACAGGGCGGGAGACCCAGTACTTC,CASSRTGRETQYF
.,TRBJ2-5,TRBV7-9,TGTGCCAGCAGCTTCCAGACCTGGGAGGAGACCCAGTACTTC,CASSFQTWEETQYF
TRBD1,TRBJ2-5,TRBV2,TGTGCCAGCAGGGAGGACAGGGTAAAGGAGACCCAGTACTTC,CASREDRVKETQYF
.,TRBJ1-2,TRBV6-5,TGTGCCAGCAGGCCCACCGCGAACTATGGCTACACCTTC,CASRPTANYGYTF
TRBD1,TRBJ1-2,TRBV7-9,TGTGCCAGCAGCGGACAGGGGGGAAATGGCTACACCTTC,CASSGQGGNGYTF